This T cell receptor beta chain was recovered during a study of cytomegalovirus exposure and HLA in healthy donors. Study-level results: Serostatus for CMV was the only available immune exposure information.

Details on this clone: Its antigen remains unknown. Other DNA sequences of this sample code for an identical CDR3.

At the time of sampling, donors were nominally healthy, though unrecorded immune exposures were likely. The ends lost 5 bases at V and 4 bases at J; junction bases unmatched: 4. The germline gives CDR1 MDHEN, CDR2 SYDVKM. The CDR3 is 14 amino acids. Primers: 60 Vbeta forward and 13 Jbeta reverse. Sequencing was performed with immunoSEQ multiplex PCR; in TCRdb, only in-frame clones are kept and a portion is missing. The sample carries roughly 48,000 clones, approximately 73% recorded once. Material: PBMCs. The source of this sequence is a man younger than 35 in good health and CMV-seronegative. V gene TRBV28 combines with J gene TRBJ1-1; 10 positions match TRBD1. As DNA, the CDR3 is TGTGCCAGCAGTCCCGGACAGGGGGGCACTGAAGCTTTCTTT. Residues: CASSPGQGGTEAFF.